These 4 T cell receptor beta chains originate from one sample sequenced in a study of neurological immune-mediated disorders (dated by TCRdb to between 2018 and 2021). In the paper's terms, the time point label means: longitudinal time-point 2. Libraries were built with 5' RACE. Reads for this sample came from an Illumina HiSeq 2500. The public reads were reanalyzed by TCRdb: fastp trimming at Q25, MiXCR alignment, in-frame beta chains only. Rows are combined by CDR3 protein, so each entry shows the most common genes and DNA. A total of fewer than 35,000 distinct CDR3 sequences appear in this sample, about 12% of them only once. Clones ranked in the top ten supply 2.3% of the sample. Sequencing was carried out using PBMCs. Receptors originate from a woman aged 40-49 years in good health.

This clonotype was seen many times. The chain has TRBV15 and TRBJ1-3; D gene uncertain. V was clipped by 0 bases and J by 2 bases, with 11 bases between them. Germline CDR1 and CDR2: LNHNV and YYDKDF (reference sequence). This CDR3 has 16 residues. CDR3 DNA: TGTGCCACCAGCAGAGAACGTGGGAGGCCTGGAAACACCATATATTTT. Translation: CATSRERGRPGNTIYF.

Ten or more counts support this clonotype. The CDR3 DNA is TGCAGCGTTGACCCAGGGGGGACCGGGGAGCTGTTTTTT. Amino acids: CSVDPGGTGELFF. This chain joins TRBV29-1 and TRBJ2-2, with TRBD1 as a possible D gene (7 bases). Germline CDR1 and CDR2: SQVTM and ANQGSEA. The germline V and J ends were trimmed by 3 bases and 5 bases, with 10 bases remaining between them. This CDR3 is built from 13 residues.

This clonotype was counted at least ten times. The rearrangement links TRBV5-1 to TRBJ2-3; D gene unclear. CDR3 length: 15 residues. V lost 0 bases and J 0 bases, leaving 8 bases between the germline ends. Germline V lookup: CDR1 SGHRS, CDR2 YFSETQ. Here the CDR3 reads CASSLAAVSTDTQYF. The DNA for the CDR3 is TGCGCCAGCAGCTTGGCTGCAGTTAGCACAGATACGCAGTATTTT.

This clonotype was seen repeatedly, ten times or more. This rearrangement joins TRBV3-1 to TRBJ2-7; D possibly matches TRBD1 or TRBD2 (6 bases each). The V end was cut by 8 bases, the J end by 1 base, with 18 bases between. The CDR3 is made up of 15 amino acids. The V gene's germline CDR1 is LGHDT and CDR2 YNNKEL (reference sequence). CDR3 protein: CASGQWGLGSYEQYF. CDR3 nucleotide sequence: TGTGCCAGCGGACAGTGGGGACTCGGATCCTACGAGCAGTACTTC.